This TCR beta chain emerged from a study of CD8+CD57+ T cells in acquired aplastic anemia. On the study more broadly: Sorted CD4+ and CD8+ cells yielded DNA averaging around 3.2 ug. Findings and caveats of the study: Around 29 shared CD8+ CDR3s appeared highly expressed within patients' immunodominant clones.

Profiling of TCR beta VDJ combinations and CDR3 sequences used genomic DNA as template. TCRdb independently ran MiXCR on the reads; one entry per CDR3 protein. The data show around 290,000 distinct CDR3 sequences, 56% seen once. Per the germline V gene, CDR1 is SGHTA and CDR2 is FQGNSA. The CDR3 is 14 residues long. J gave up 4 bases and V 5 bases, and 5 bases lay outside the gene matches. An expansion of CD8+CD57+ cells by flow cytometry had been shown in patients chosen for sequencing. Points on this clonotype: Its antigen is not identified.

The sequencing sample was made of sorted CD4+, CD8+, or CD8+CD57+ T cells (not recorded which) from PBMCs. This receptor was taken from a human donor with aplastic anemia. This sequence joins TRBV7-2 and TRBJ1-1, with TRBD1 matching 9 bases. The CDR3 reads CASSPRDRATEAFF. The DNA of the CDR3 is TGTGCCAGCAGCCCCCGGGACAGGGCCACTGAAGCTTTCTTT.